Listed here are 10 T cell receptor beta chains from one sample, sequenced in a study of cytomegalovirus exposure and HLA in healthy donors (dated by TCRdb to the late 2010s). The library was obtained by the immunoSEQ multiplex PCR assay. For the multiplex PCR, a mixture combining 60 forward primers for TCR Vbeta segments and 13 reverse primers for TCR Jbeta segments was used. TCRdb limited this immuneACCESS table to in-frame rearrangements with V and J called. A share of clones is missing; checked studies link under half to unresolved V genes, and the rest is unexplained. The sample includes 150,000 or so clones, with roughly 74% observed a single time. The ten largest clones take up 2.8% of the sample. Sequencing was done on a sample of PBMCs. The receptor set was obtained from a man younger than 30 in good health and CMV-seronegative.

The chain is built from TRBV27 and TRBJ2-3, with 11 bases fitting TRBD1. V lost 6 bases, J lost 1 base, and 9 bases stayed unmatched. The germline V gene encodes CDR1 MNHEY and CDR2 SMNVEV (reference sequence). The CDR3 sequence is 17 residues long. The CDR3: CASSRLGQGAGTDTQYF. Written as DNA, the CDR3 is TGTGCCAGCAGCCGGCTCGGACAGGGGGCCGGCACAGATACGCAGTATTTT.

This clone has just a few counts. V is TRBV7-9 and J is TRBJ2-6; maybe TRBD1 (5 bases). The CDR3 loop spans 16 amino acids. Germline V gene sequence: CDR1 SEHNR, CDR2 FQNEAQ (reference sequence). V dropped 4 bases and J dropped 1 base, with 11 bases sitting between them. The CDR3 spells CASSSRQGSGANVLTF. The CDR3 DNA sequence: TGTGCCAGCAGCTCTCGTCAGGGATCTGGGGCCAACGTCCTGACTTTC.

The chain combines TRBV18 with TRBJ1-2, with TRBD1 as a possible D gene (6 bases). Trimming took 3 bases from V and 4 from J, leaving 12 bases between them. From germline, CDR1 is KGHSH and CDR2 LQKENI. The CDR3 extends over 14 amino acids. The CDR3 DNA reads TGTGCCAGCTCACCTACAGCACAGGGCTATGGCTACACCTTC. It is translated as CASSPTAQGYGYTF.

This chain joins TRBV2 and TRBJ2-1; 11 bases are shared with TRBD2. J lost 0 bases, V lost 6 bases, and 13 bases had no gene match. Germline CDR1 is SNHLY and CDR2 is FYNNEI. This CDR3 is built from 19 residues. The DNA for the CDR3 is TGTGCCAGCAGGGCGGGACTAGCGGCCCTATATAGCTCCTACAATGAGCAGTTCTTC. Amino acid sequence: CASRAGLAALYSSYNEQFF.

V and J are TRBV7-2 and TRBJ1-2; TRBD1 is a possible D gene (5 bases). The germline gives CDR1 SGHTA, CDR2 FQGNSA. The CDR3 consists of 13 residues. Trimming stripped 8 bases from V and 7 bases from J, with 17 bases between. The CDR3 loop reads CASRDPGRGGYTF. The CDR3, as DNA: TGTGCCAGCCGTGACCCGGGGAGGGGTGGCTACACCTTC.

Concerning this clone: Compared with germline, one end of the junction differs, possibly owing to a read error. The CDR3 reads CASSASWMGFNEGANGLTF. The DNA of the CDR3 is TGCGCCAGCAGCGCTTCTTGGATGGGTTTTAACGAGGGGGCCAACGGCCTGACTTTC. The chain has TRBV4-1 and TRBJ2-6; 7 bases fit TRBD1. The CDR3 loop spans 19 amino acids. Per the germline V gene, CDR1 is MGHRA and CDR2 is YSYEKL.

J is TRBJ2-5 and V is TRBV10-3; 13 nucleotides match TRBD2. The V gene end was trimmed by 11 bases and the J gene end by 4 bases; junction bases not matched to a gene: 16. Germline V CDR1 and CDR2: ENHRY, SYGVKD. CDR3 length: 17 residues. CDR3 sequence: CAASQGLAGPKGETQYF. CDR3 DNA: TGTGCCGCCAGCCAGGGACTAGCGGGGCCAAAGGGAGAGACCCAGTACTTC.

This clone was counted a few times. The J gene is TRBJ1-1, the V gene TRBV30; 7 bases line up with TRBD1. After removal of 4 bases from V and 5 bases from J, the junction contained 13 bases not matched to a gene. Germline V lookup: CDR1 GTSNPN, CDR2 SVGIG (reference sequence). CDR3 length: 15 amino acids. The CDR3 protein is CAWNHDPGGITEAFF. In nucleotides, the CDR3 is TGTGCCTGGAACCATGATCCAGGGGGAATAACTGAAGCTTTCTTT. Drawing the rest from reference TRBV30 and TRBJ1-1, the complete variable domain is SQTIHQWPATLVQPVGSPLSLECTVEGTSNPNLYWYRQAAGRGLQLLFYSVGIGQISSEVPQNLSASRPQDRQFILSSKKLLLSDSGFYLCAWNHDPGGITEAFFGQGTRLTVV.

The chain links TRBV7-2 to TRBJ1-1; D not certain. The CDR3 runs 12 residues. Between the trimmed V and J ends, which lost 5 bases and 1 base, there was a span of 5 bases. Germline V CDR1 and CDR2: SGHTA, FQGNSA. The CDR3 sequence is CASSVKNTEAFF. The CDR3 DNA follows: TGTGCCAGCAGCGTAAAGAACACTGAAGCTTTCTTT.

V usage is TRBV28 and J usage is TRBJ2-7; perhaps TRBD1 as D (5 bases). CDR1 and CDR2 (germline): MDHEN, SYDVKM. This CDR3 spans 13 amino acids. Trimming removed 10 bases at V and 3 bases at J, with 16 bases between. The DNA for the CDR3 is TGTGCCACCAGCCTTTGGGGCTTCTACGAGCAGTACGTC. Its translation: CATSLWGFYEQYV.